Listed here are 30 T cell receptor beta chains from one sample, sequenced in a study of tumor-infiltrating lymphocytes in primary liver carcinoma. The template, about 510 ng total RNA, yielded TCR beta cDNA made with a constant-region primer. Each TCR beta library was derived from three nested multiplex PCR rounds that employed slightly modified ARM-PCR. Forward primers for TRBV1-TRBV30 and a C-beta reverse primer served the first two PCR rounds, at around 9 cycles each. TCRdb redid the calling of the multiplex PCR reads with MiXCR, one entry per CDR3 protein. The repertoire includes roughly 200,000 distinct CDR3 sequences, approximately 86% of them detected once, and about a sixth sits in the top ten. The source material, 20-30 mg of unsorted bulk tissue, was used to co-extract RNA and DNA. The sample was tumor tissue from primary liver carcinoma. Receptors were obtained from a man aged 35 to 55 with primary liver carcinoma and hepatitis B virus infection.

The chain joins TRBV20-1 to TRBJ1-1; 7 nucleotides agree with TRBD1. V was pared by 2 bases and J by 11 bases, with 2 bases of the junction left unmatched. This CDR3 contains 10 residues. Per the germline V gene, CDR1 is DFQATT and CDR2 is SNEGSKA (reference sequence). The CDR3 protein is CSARQGDAFF. The CDR3 DNA reads as TGCAGTGCTAGACAGGGGGACGCTTTCTTT.

A note on this clonotype: Lacking the conserved final phenylalanine or tryptophan, this CDR3 likely reflects a read error. The chain employs TRBV29-1 and TRBJ1-1; D unresolved. The CDR3 totals 14 residues. Trimming cost V 7 bases and J 3 bases, with 18 bases left between them. Germline lookup yields CDR1 SQVTM and CDR2 ANQGSEA. The CDR3 bases are TGCAGCGCCCTCAGACTGCTGGGAGACACTGAAGCTTTCATT. It codes for CSALRLLGDTEAFI.

Turning to this clonotype: An end of the junction differs from the germline gene, which may be a read error. This chain uses TRBV6-5 with TRBJ1-2; D ambiguous. There are 13 residues in the CDR3. In germline, CDR1 is MNHEY, CDR2 SVGAGI. The CDR3 DNA follows: TGTGCCAGTCGGGTCGGGGTCAACTATGGCTACTCATTC. Amino acid sequence: CASRVGVNYGYSF.

The chain combines TRBV29-1 with TRBJ2-1; D ambiguous. In germline, CDR1 is SQVTM, CDR2 ANQGSEA. Trimming shortened V by 1 base and J by 5 bases, and 15 bases separated the two germline ends. This CDR3 spans 15 amino acids. CDR3 sequence: CSVEGKLRLDNEQFF. In DNA form, the CDR3 reads TGCAGCGTTGAAGGGAAGCTGAGGCTTGACAATGAGCAGTTCTTC.

On this clonotype: This CDR3 is missing its conserved last phenylalanine or tryptophan, likely due to a read error. The chain has TRBV28 and TRBJ2-6, with D possibly matching TRBD2 (5 bases). CDR3 length: 17 residues. V lost 6 bases and J lost 0, with 15 bases in between. The germline CDR1 and CDR2 sequences are MDHEN and SYDVKM. The DNA of the CDR3 is TGTGCCAGCAGAGACTCGGACGGACTCTCTGGGGCCAACGTCCTGACTCTC. It yields the protein CASRDSDGLSGANVLTL.

A note on this clonotype: A junction end diverges from the germline sequence, so it may reflect a read error. The chain has TRBV29-1 and TRBJ2-1; 7 bases align to TRBD2. Germline lookup yields CDR1 SQVTM and CDR2 ANQGSEA. The CDR3 runs 17 residues. The CDR3 region has the DNA TGCTGCGTTGACTGGAGGGGCCTAGCGGAGATCTACAATGAGCAGTTCTTC. Translating it yields CCVDWRGLAEIYNEQFF.

About this clonotype: The conserved closing phenylalanine or tryptophan is absent in this CDR3, likely reflecting a read error. The genes are TRBV6-2 or TRBV6-3 and TRBJ2-2, with D tentatively TRBD2 (6 bases). The germline V gene has CDR1 MNHEY and CDR2 SVGEGT. This CDR3 is built from 14 residues. The CDR3 DNA reads as TGTACCAGCAGCTACTCTAGCGACACCGGGGAGCTGTTTGTT. It codes for CTSSYSSDTGELFV.

Remarks on this clonotype: One base away lies a much larger clone, so this may be a sequencing read error. The chain combines TRBV7-8 with TRBJ2-7; D tentatively fits TRBD1 or TRBD2 (6 bases each). This CDR3 comprises 12 residues. Germline values: CDR1 SGHVS, CDR2 FQNEAQ. The DNA of the CDR3 is TGTGCCAGCAGCGAAGGAGGGACATTCCAGCACTTC. It encodes CASSEGGTFQHF.

This clonotype was counted at least ten times. The chain joins TRBV29-1 to TRBJ1-1; D remains ambiguous. V gave up 1 base and J gave up 6 bases, with 24 bases separating them. Germline values: CDR1 SQVTM, CDR2 ANQGSEA. This CDR3 is 17 amino acids long. The CDR3 DNA sequence: TGCAGCGTTGAAGTCATAAATCTGGGCACCCAACGACCTGAAGCTTTCTTT. It is translated as CSVEVINLGTQRPEAFF.

A remark on this clonotype: Possible read error: a much larger clone is one base away. The rearrangement uses TRBV11-2 and TRBJ2-7, with D possibly matching TRBD1 (6 bases). CDR3 length: 14 amino acids. From germline, CDR1 is SGHAT and CDR2 FQNNGV. Here the CDR3 DNA reads TGTGCCGGCAGCCCCTCCGGACAGCCCTACGAGCAGTACTTC. This gives the protein CAGSPSGQPYEQYF. The full variable domain, its missing parts supplied by reference TRBV11-2 and TRBJ2-7, is EAGVAQSPRYKIIEKRQSVAFWCNPISGHATLYWYQQILGQGPKLLIQFQNNGVVDDSQLPKDRFSAERLKGVDSTLKIQPAKLEDSAVYLCAGSPSGQPYEQYFGPGTRLTVT.

About this clonotype itself: A much larger clone lies a single base off, so this may be a read error. Since no conserved phenylalanine or tryptophan closes the CDR3, a read error is the likely cause. This chain connects TRBV28 to TRBJ2-7; 12 positions match TRBD2. This CDR3 contains 14 residues. Germline V gene data show CDR1 as MDHEN and CDR2 as SYDVKM. With V trimmed by 3 bases and J by 3 bases, 0 bases remained unmatched. The CDR3 sequence: CASSLTSGSYEQYC. CDR3 sequence (DNA): TGTGCCAGCAGTTTGACTAGCGGGAGCTACGAGCAGTACTGC.

This chain joins TRBV6-1 and TRBJ1-2; D gene ambiguous. The CDR3 is 13 amino acids. V lost 6 bases to trimming and J lost 4 bases, with 12 bases between them. In germline, CDR1 is MNHNS, CDR2 SASEGT. CDR3 DNA: TGTGCCAGCAGGACGGGGAAGGCCTATGGCTACACCTTC. Its translation: CASRTGKAYGYTF.

Worth noting for this clonotype: An end of the junction differs from the germline gene, which may be a read error. This chain connects TRBV6-2 or TRBV6-3 to TRBJ2-2; D is unclear. The CDR3 consists of 15 residues. Per the germline V gene, CDR1 is MNHEY and CDR2 is SVGEGT. The CDR3 loop reads CTSSWAASNAGELFF. CDR3 bases: TGTACCAGCAGTTGGGCAGCCTCGAACGCCGGGGAGCTGTTTTTT.

As regards this clonotype: The conserved final phenylalanine or tryptophan is absent from the CDR3, which likely points to a read error. The V call is TRBV6-1, the J call TRBJ1-1, with D unclear. V was trimmed by 2 bases and J by 9 bases, leaving 13 bases between them. CDR3 length: 13 amino acids. Germline V lookup: CDR1 MNHNS, CDR2 SASEGT. The CDR3 DNA reads TGTGCCAGCAGTGAAAGAAGGGAAGTTAAAGCTTTCTAT. It translates to CASSERREVKAFY.

Only a few counts were recorded for this clonotype. One end of the junction is discordant with germline, which a read error may explain. The chain carries TRBV11-3 and TRBJ2-1; unclear D gene. This CDR3 contains 14 residues. CDR1 is SGHNT, CDR2 YENEEA, per germline. CDR3 sequence (DNA): TGTGCCAGCAGCTCAGGCTTCTCGAACAATGAGCAGTTTTTC. Translating gives CASSSGFSNNEQFF.

The rearrangement joins TRBV4-1 to TRBJ2-2, with D uncertain. CDR1 and CDR2 (germline): MGHRA, YSYEKL. V was shortened by 3 bases and J by 6 bases, with 8 bases between the two germline ends. This CDR3 has 13 residues. Here the CDR3 reads CASSHAVSGELFF. The CDR3 DNA sequence: TGCGCCAGCAGCCACGCAGTATCCGGGGAGCTGTTTTTT.

In its sample, this clonotype was seen a few times. A read error may explain this, as a much larger clone is one base away. Since no conserved phenylalanine or tryptophan closes the CDR3, a read error is the likely cause. This chain connects TRBV6-1 to TRBJ2-7; the D gene is possibly TRBD1 (5 bases). Trimming took 0 bases from V and 6 from J, leaving 9 bases between them. Per germline, CDR1 MNHNS and CDR2 SASEGT. This CDR3 contains 13 residues. The CDR3 coding sequence is TGTGCCAGCAGTGAAGCTACAGGACGCGAGCAGTACATC. Amino acid sequence: CASSEATGREQYI.

Remarks on this clonotype: The CDR3 does not close with the conserved phenylalanine or tryptophan, likely indicating a read error. The chain links TRBV12-3 or TRBV12-4 to TRBJ2-3, with 8 bases lining up with TRBD1. The CDR3 totals 15 residues. The CDR3 DNA reads TGTGCCAGCAATTTAGACAGGGGATCCACAGATACGCAGTATTCT. This translates into CASNLDRGSTDTQYS.

Points on this clonotype: Compared with germline, one end of the junction differs, possibly owing to a read error. The rearrangement uses TRBV28 and TRBJ2-7; D remains unclear. Germline values: CDR1 MDHEN, CDR2 SYDVKM. CDR3 length: 11 amino acids. CDR3 in DNA: TGTGCCAGTAGTGCCCCGGTCGAGAAGTACTTC. Translating gives CASSAPVEKYF.

About this clonotype itself: One end of the junction does not line up with germline, which may come from a read error. This rearrangement joins TRBV11-1 to TRBJ2-4, with 12 bases identical to TRBD2. CDR1 and CDR2 (germline): SGHAT, FQDESV (reference sequence). This CDR3 has 17 amino acids. The CDR3 sequence: CANSFRRTSGTKDIQYF. In DNA form, the CDR3 reads TGTGCCAACAGCTTTCGCAGGACTAGCGGGACCAAAGACATTCAGTACTTC.

The rearrangement links TRBV11-2 to TRBJ2-5, with TRBD1 as a possible D gene (6 bases). Per germline, CDR1 SGHAT and CDR2 FQNNGV. The CDR3 is 14 residues long. Trimming shortened V by 5 bases and J by 5 bases, and 15 bases separated the two germline ends. The CDR3, as DNA: TGTGCCAGCAGCATATACAGGGATAAGGAGACCCAGTACTTC. The encoded protein is CASSIYRDKETQYF.

On this clonotype itself: An end of the junction differs from the germline gene, which may be a read error. This sequence joins TRBV6-1 and TRBJ2-4; a weak D match, TRBD2 (5 bases). The CDR3 contains 17 residues. Looked up from germline, CDR1 is MNHNS and CDR2 is SASEGT. CDR3 in amino acids: CANSGGPSREAKNIQYF. CDR3 bases: TGTGCCAACAGTGGAGGTCCTTCAAGGGAAGCCAAAAACATTCAGTACTTC.

A note on this clonotype: The conserved phenylalanine or tryptophan is not found at the CDR3 terminus, so this likely reflects a read error. The chain uses TRBV6-6 and TRBJ1-3; 10 bases agree with TRBD1. This CDR3 is built from 15 residues. CDR1 MNHNY and CDR2 SVGAGI come from the germline V gene (reference sequence). The V gene end was trimmed by 2 bases and the J gene end by 2 bases; junction bases not matched to a gene: 0. CDR3: CASSYGTGAGNTIYY. DNA of the CDR3: TGTGCCAGCAGTTACGGGACAGGGGCTGGAAACACCATATATTAT.

In regard to this clonotype: The junction departs from germline at one end; a sequencing error may be responsible. The chain combines TRBV11-3 with TRBJ2-7, with no clear D. The length of the CDR3 is 13 residues. CDR1 and CDR2 (germline): SGHNT, YENEEA. The CDR3 spells CASSVGRTYEQYF. In nucleotides, the CDR3 is TGTGCCAGCAGCGTAGGACGGACCTACGAGCAGTATTTC.

A note on this clonotype: Its ends do not fully match the called genes, so a read error is possible. The V call is TRBV6-5, the J call TRBJ2-7; D remains unclear. CDR1 and CDR2 from the germline V gene are MNHEY and SVGAGI. CDR3 length: 12 amino acids. The CDR3, as DNA: TGTACCACCCAGGACGGACGGAGCGAGCAGTATTTC. Translated, it gives CTTQDGRSEQYF.

To note about this clonotype: The conserved final phenylalanine or tryptophan is absent from the CDR3, which likely points to a read error. This sequence joins TRBV11-1 and TRBJ2-1; D perhaps matches TRBD2 (6 bases). Trimming cost V 3 bases and J 5 bases, with 14 bases left between them. Germline-derived CDR1 and CDR2 are SGHAT and FQDESV (reference sequence). The CDR3 has 15 amino acids. In DNA, the CDR3 is TGTGCCAGCAGCTTCCGGGGACTGCTGGACAATGAGCAGTTCTCC. It yields the protein CASSFRGLLDNEQFS.

Regarding this clonotype: It is likely a read error, because the conserved phenylalanine at the end of the CDR3 is missing. The J gene is TRBJ1-1, the V gene TRBV12-3 or TRBV12-4; D might be TRBD1 (6 bases). The CDR3 runs to 13 residues. CDR3 nucleotide sequence: TGTGCCCGCAGCTTTTCAGGGGCCGCTGAAGCTTTCCTT. It codes for CARSFSGAAEAFL.

This clonotype appeared a few times. The chain is built from TRBV20-1 and TRBJ2-1; 10 nucleotides align to TRBD2. Per germline, CDR1 DFQATT and CDR2 SNEGSKA (reference sequence). After removal of 6 bases from V and 1 base from J, the junction contained 6 bases not matched to a gene. The CDR3 is 15 amino acids. The CDR3 nucleotides are TGCAGTGCGCCACTAGCGGGACCTTCCTACAATGAGCAGTTCTTC. This codes for CSAPLAGPSYNEQFF.

In regard to this clonotype: This may arise from a read error, as a much more abundant clone is one base away. CDR3 residues: CAWVTLGISYEQFF. For the CDR3, the DNA is TGTGCCTGGGTAACGTTGGGTATCTCCTATGAGCAGTTCTTC. The chain links TRBV30 to TRBJ2-1; D is unresolved. The germline V and J ends were trimmed by 5 bases and 8 bases, with 19 bases remaining between them. The germline V gene has CDR1 GTSNPN and CDR2 SVGIG (reference sequence). This CDR3 spans 14 amino acids.

Comments on this clonotype: One end of the junction does not line up with germline, which may come from a read error. V gene TRBV11-3 combines with J gene TRBJ2-6; possibly TRBD1 for D (5 bases). The CDR3 covers 15 residues. In germline, CDR1 is SGHNT, CDR2 YENEEA. The CDR3 nucleotides read TGTGCCAGCAGCTTGGGTCGACCTGGGGCCAACGTCCTAACTTTC. It translates to CASSLGRPGANVLTF.